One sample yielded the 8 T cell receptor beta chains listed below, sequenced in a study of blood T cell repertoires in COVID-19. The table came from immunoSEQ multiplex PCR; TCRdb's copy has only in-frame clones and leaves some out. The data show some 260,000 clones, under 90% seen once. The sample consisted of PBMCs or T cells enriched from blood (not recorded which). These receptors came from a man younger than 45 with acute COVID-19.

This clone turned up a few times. CDR3 sequence (DNA): TGTGCCAGCAGTGAAGTTAGCGGGGGGGCCGATACGCAGTATTTT. Its translation: CASSEVSGGADTQYF. The V gene is TRBV6-1, the J gene TRBJ2-3; 11 positions agree with TRBD2. This CDR3 region has 15 residues. Germline values: CDR1 MNHNS, CDR2 SASEGT. V lost 1 base and J lost 6; bases outside the gene matches: 3.

The CDR3 here is CATSDFHITEDQPQHF. The DNA for the CDR3 is TGTGCCACCAGTGATTTTCACATTACAGAAGATCAGCCCCAGCATTTT. The chain joins TRBV24-1 to TRBJ1-5; D call uncertain. Between the trimmed V and J ends, which lost 1 base and 5 bases, there was a span of 14 bases. The CDR3 consists of 16 residues. Germline CDR1 KGHDR, CDR2 SFDVKD.

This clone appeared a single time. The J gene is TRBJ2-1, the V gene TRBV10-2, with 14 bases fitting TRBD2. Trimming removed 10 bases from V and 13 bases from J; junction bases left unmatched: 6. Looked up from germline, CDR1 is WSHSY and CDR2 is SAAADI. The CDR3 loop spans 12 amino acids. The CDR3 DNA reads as TGCGCCACCATGACTAGCGGGGGGGCCCAGTTCTTC. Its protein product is CATMTSGGAQFF.

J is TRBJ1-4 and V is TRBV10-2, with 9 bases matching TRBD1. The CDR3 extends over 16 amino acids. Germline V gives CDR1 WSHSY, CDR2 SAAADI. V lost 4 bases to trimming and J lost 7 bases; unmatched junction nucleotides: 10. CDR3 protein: CASSASGTGISEKLFF. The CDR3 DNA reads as TGCGCCAGCAGTGCATCCGGGACAGGGATTTCTGAAAAACTGTTTTTT.

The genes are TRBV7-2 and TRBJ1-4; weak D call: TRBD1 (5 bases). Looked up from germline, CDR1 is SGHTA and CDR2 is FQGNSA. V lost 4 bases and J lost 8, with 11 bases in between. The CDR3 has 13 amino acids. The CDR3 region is CASSSRVFEKLFF. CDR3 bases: TGTGCCAGCAGCTCCAGGGTTTTCGAAAAACTGTTTTTT. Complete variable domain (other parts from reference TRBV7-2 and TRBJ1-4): GAGVSQSPSNKVTEKGKDVELRCDPISGHTALYWYRQSLGQGLEFLIYFQGNSAPDKSGLPSDRFSAERTGGSVSTLTIQRTQQEDSAVYLCASSSRVFEKLFFGSGTQLSVL.

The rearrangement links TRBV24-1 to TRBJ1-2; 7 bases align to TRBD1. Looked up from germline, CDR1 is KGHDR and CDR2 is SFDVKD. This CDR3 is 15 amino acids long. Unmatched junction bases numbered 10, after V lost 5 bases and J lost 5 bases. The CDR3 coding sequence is TGTGCCACCAGTGCCACGGGACAGCGCGAATATGGCTACACCTTC. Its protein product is CATSATGQREYGYTF.

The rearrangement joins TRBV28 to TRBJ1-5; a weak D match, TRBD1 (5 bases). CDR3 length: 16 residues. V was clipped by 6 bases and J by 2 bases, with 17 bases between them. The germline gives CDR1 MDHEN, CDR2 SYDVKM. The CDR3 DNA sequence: TGTGCCAGCAGCAAAGGGGCAGGGAGGGGCAATCAGCCCCAGCATTTT. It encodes CASSKGAGRGNQPQHF. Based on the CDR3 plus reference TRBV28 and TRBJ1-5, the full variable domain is DVKVTQSSRYLVKRTGEKVFLECVQDMDHENMFWYRQDPGLGLRLIYFSYDVKMKEKGDIPEGYSVSREKKERFSLILESASTNQTSMYLCASSKGAGRGNQPQHFGDGTRLSIL.

The CDR3 protein is CASSAGLNTGELFF. CDR3 sequence (DNA): TGTGCCAGCAGTGCTGGACTAAACACCGGGGAGCTGTTTTTT. The chain joins TRBV2 to TRBJ2-2, with D maybe TRBD2 (6 bases). Germline loops: CDR1 SNHLY, CDR2 FYNNEI. Trimming cost V 4 bases and J 2 bases, with 8 bases left between them. The CDR3 has 14 amino acids.